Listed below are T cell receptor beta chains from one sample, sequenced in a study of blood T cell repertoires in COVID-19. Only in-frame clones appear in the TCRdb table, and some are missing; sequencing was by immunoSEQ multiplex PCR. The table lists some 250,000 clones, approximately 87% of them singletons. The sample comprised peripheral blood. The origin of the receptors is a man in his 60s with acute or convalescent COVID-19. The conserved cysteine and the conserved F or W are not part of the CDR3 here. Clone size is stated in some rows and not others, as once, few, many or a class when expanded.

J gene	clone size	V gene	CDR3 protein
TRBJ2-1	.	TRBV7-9	ASSPRLAAPNEQF
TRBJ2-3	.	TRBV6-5	ASTMGGRGADTQY
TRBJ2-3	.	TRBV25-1	ASSELGDRDTDTQY
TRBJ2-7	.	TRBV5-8	ASPTSPLELTGPYEQY
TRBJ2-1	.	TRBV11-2	ASSLRSSGDRAGEQF
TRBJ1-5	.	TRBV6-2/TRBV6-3	ASSYPHRGRGQPQH
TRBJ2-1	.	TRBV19	ASSLGQRLYNEQF
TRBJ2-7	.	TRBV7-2	ASSLAGGPNYEQY
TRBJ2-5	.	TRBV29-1	SVTTSGRMETQY
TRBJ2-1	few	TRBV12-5	ASGLAPSGNNNEQF
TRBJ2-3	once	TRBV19	ASSIGGKADTQY
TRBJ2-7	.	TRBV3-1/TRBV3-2	ASSRSSGFDSSYEQY
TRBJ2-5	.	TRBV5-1	ASSLQGAQETQY
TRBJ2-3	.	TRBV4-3	ASSLGPGQARVTDTQY
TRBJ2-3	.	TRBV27	ASAGQGVDTQY
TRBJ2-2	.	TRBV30	AWPSRHTGELF
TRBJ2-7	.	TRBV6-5	ASSYSDTYEQY
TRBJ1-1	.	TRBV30	AWSLISRGGGEAF
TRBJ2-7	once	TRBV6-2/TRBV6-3	ASSYYPSLAGGSYEQY
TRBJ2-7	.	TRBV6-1	ASSEVRGTGGYEQY
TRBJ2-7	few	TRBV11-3	ASSRDTDGEQY
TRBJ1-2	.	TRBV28	AGGVKGYGYT
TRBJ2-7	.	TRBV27	ASSLRQGVDEQY
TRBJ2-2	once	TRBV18	ASSPKRNTGELF
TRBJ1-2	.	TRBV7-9	ASSVTGTDGYT
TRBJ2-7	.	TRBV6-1	ASSVRLADASPRTYEQY
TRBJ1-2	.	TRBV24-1	ATSDGGNGYT
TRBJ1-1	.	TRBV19	ASSTTANTEAF
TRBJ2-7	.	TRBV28	ASSTAPGGPSSYEQY
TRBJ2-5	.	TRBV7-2	ASSWGGNGETQY
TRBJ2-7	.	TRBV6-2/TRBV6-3	ASSLGLAGGLYEQY